Listed here is a single T cell receptor (beta chain). The clone's antigen remains unknown. Within one base of it there is no much larger clone, and no base qualities were kept. This record comes from a study of blood T cells in healthy people across ages (dated by TCRdb to between 2014 and 2017). Describing the broader study: In model experiments, roughly one uniquely barcoded TCR beta cDNA molecule per two T cells was captured by template switching. Age-related changes in TCR beta repertoire diversity were measured in the study by deep sequencing normalized with unique cDNA molecular identifiers. To avoid experimental bias, donors of different ages were randomly spread across the sequencing lanes. Donors were grouped into four age groups: young (average approximately 15 years), middle-aged (39), aged (about 59) and long-lived (around 82). For two donors (one aged 18 to 29 and one aged 80 or older), the study analyzed two additional independent replicas of 1 million unique cDNA reads from the same blood draw. Results the study describes overall, beyond this receptor: As age increased, observed TCR beta diversity per million T cells dropped in a roughly linear way, and a significant reduction was already evident by age about 36. Estimates of total diversity from one million sequenced T cells were regarded as lower bounds and underestimates. Because profiling used bulk unsorted PBMCs, naive and antigen-experienced compartments could not be compared conclusively. The percentage of naive T cells measured by flow cytometry correlated strongly with observed TCR beta diversity. Because the CMV infection status of the donors was unknown, age-related changes in expanded clonotypes may potentially have been confounded. Compared with the aged group, the long-lived group had more naive CD4+ T cells, fewer expanded clones and increased TCR diversity, suggesting age selection.

The library was built by means of 5' RACE. Reads for this sample came from an Illumina HiSeq 2500. A second PCR of 7 to 11 cycles was performed with a sample-barcoded 5' primer and a J-beta primer mix. A unique molecular identifier was introduced onto each TCR beta cDNA molecule by a template-switch 5' adaptor carrying 12 random nucleotides. At least 2.5 million CDR3-containing paired-end reads were obtained from each sample. All of the RNA was converted into first-strand cDNA using the Mint cDNA synthesis kit, with a TRBC-specific oligonucleotide serving as the primer. All cDNA was treated with uracil-DNA glycosylase and then went through a first 18-cycle PCR with the universal primers M1SS and BC2_uni_R. Regarding the original processing steps: For normalization, 1 million high-quality reads, each with a distinct molecular identifier, were randomly selected from each sample. Instead of being binned into consensus sequences, reads with shared molecular identifiers were discarded. MiTCR, set to a Q25 quality threshold and the strictest error-elimination algorithm, was used for CDR3 identification, clonotype clustering and error correction. A nonparametric unseen species model using Euler transformation provided a lower-bound estimate of total TCR beta diversity. The public reads were reprocessed in TCRdb via fastp at Q25 and MiXCR, keeping in-frame beta chains. Identical CDR3 proteins give one entry, which carries the most common genes and DNA. The V and J calls reflect TCRdb's pipeline rather than the authors' work. The sample profile shows about 1.5 million distinct CDR3 sequences; approximately 39% of them were found once. The ten largest clonotypes hold more than 4% of the sample.

Systemically healthy Caucasian individuals from Russia, 35 to 40 in total and aged about 6 to 90 years, were included as donors. Each donor gave ten milliliters of peripheral blood, collected into EDTA-treated Vacutainer tubes. Ficoll-Paque density-gradient centrifugation was used to isolate PBMCs, with at least 6.5 million per sample. Trizol reagent was used to extract total RNA from the PBMCs, yielding at least 6 micrograms per sample. For every donor, flow cytometry on a PBMC aliquot measured the percentage of naive CD45RAhigh/CD27high T cells. V lost 0 bases and J lost 4 bases; the stretch between them is 12 bases long. The CDR3 numbers 16 residues from cysteine through phenylalanine. Only CDR3 DNA is held: 48 bases, read in frame from base 1. CDR1 SGHTA and CDR2 FQGNSA were looked up in the germline V gene.

The sequenced material came from blood. The V and J genes are TRBV7-2 and TRBJ2-2; TRBD1 might be the D gene, on 6 matching bases. The TCR was taken from a woman aged 18-29 years in good health. The CDR3 loop reads CASSLAYRASTGELFF. The nucleotide sequence reads TGTGCCAGCAGCTTAGCTTACAGGGCGAGCACCGGGGAGCTGTTTTTT. The entire variable domain, with the stretches around the CDR3 drawn from the reference TRBV7-2 and TRBJ2-2 proteins, is GAGVSQSPSNKVTEKGKDVELRCDPISGHTALYWYRQSLGQGLEFLIYFQGNSAPDKSGLPSDRFSAERTGGSVSTLTIQRTQQEDSAVYLCASSLAYRASTGELFFGEGSRLTVL.